The source of this T cell receptor beta chain is a study of T cell changes during pregnancy in multiple sclerosis. The data were produced by immunoSEQ multiplex PCR, yet TCRdb's version contains in-frame clones alone and is incomplete. Here the sample spans about 51,000 clones, 93% being singletons. The CDR3 sequence is 15 residues long. V lost 2 bases and J 0 bases, leaving 11 bases between the germline ends. Germline values: CDR1 GTSNPN, CDR2 SVGIG (reference sequence). The clonotype was recovered from a female donor with multiple sclerosis, enrolled in a pregnancy study. The specimen comprised peripheral blood, sampled in the second trimester of pregnancy. The chain couples TRBV30 to TRBJ2-4; D is perhaps TRBD1 (5 bases). CDR3 in DNA: TGTGCCTGGAGTAAGGACATCCTAGCCAAAAACATTCAGTACTTC. It encodes CAWSKDILAKNIQYF.